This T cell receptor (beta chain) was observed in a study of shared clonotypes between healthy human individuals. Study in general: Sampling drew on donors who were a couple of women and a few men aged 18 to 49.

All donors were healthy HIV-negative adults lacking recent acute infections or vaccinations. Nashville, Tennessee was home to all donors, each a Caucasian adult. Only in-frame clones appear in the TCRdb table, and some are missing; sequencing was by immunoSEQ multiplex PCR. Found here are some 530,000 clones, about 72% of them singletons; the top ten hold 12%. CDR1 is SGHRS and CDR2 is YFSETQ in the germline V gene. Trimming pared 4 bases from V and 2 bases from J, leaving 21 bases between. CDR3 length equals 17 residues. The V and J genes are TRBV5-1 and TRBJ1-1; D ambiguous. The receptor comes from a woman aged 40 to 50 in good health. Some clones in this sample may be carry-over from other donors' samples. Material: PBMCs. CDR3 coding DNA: TGCGCCAGCAGCCTATGGTGGGGAATCGGTCTAAACACTGAAGCTTTCTTT. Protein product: CASSLWWGIGLNTEAFF.